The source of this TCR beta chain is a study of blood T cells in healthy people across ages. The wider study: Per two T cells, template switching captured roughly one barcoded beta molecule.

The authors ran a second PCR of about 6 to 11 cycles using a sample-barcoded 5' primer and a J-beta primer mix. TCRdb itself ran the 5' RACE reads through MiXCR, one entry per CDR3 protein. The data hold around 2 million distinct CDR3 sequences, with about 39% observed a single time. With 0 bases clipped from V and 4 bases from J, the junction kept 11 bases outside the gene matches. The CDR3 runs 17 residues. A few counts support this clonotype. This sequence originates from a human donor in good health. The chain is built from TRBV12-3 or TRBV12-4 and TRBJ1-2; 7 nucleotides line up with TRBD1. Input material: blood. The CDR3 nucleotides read TGTGCCAGCAGTTTAGCGCTAGGTCCGGCAGGGGGCTATGGCTACACCTTC. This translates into CASSLALGPAGGYGYTF.